This T cell receptor (beta chain) was captured in a study of blood T cell repertoires in COVID-19. Study-level background: From the United States, Italy and Spain came samples of acute and convalescent COVID-19.

Clones were sequenced by immunoSEQ multiplex PCR, and TCRdb holds only the in-frame ones, with some missing. This sample has approximately 450,000 clones, with around 89% found just once. The V and J ends lost 1 base and 0 bases, in that order; junction bases with no gene match: 2. CDR3 length equals 16 residues. Germline values: CDR1 LNHDA, CDR2 SQIVND (reference sequence). Sequencing used peripheral blood. J is TRBJ2-1 and V is TRBV19; 8 bases agree with TRBD2. The TCR originated in a woman between 25 and 40 years old with acute or convalescent COVID-19. CDR3 loop: CASSIGSGSSYNEQFF. The CDR3 nucleotides read TGTGCCAGTAGTATAGGGAGCGGGAGCTCCTACAATGAGCAGTTCTTC. The variable domain in full, with the rest retrieved from reference TRBV19 and TRBJ2-1, is DGGITQSPKYLFRKEGQNVTLSCEQNLNHDAMYWYRQDPGQGLRLIYYSQIVNDFQKGDIAEGYSVSREKKESFPLTVTSAQKNPTAFYLCASSIGSGSSYNEQFFGPGTRLTVL.